This T cell receptor (beta chain) was identified in a study of T cells expressing NK-cell markers (dated by TCRdb to the early 2020s). About the study as a whole: In sorted CD3+CD56+NKG2C+, CD3+CD56+NKG2C- and CD3+CD56-NKG2C+ T-cell subsets from 8 or 9 donors, TCR beta-chain repertoires were profiled. Of the eight sequenced donors, seven were found to be HCMV-seropositive and one was found to be HCMV-seronegative. The eight sequenced donors were randomly selected healthy volunteers, three men and five women. The libraries were sequenced on Illumina HiSeq 2000/2500, MiSeq or NextSeq, producing 2 x 150 bp reads. Findings and caveats that apply to the study as a whole: In over five donors, the dominant CD3+CD56+NKG2C+ clonotypes were found to rank among the top 10 CD8+ clonotypes and to make up roughly 1.0-8% of CD8+ T cells. Those dominant clonotypes were again the most abundant among CD3+CD56-NKG2C+ cells in a handful of donors, at roughly 28.3-60.1%. It remained unclear whether the expanded NKG2C-expressing T cell clones were specific for HCMV antigens.

HCMV-specific IgG was detected in serum with a commercial ELISA kit to determine HCMV serostatus. Peripheral blood mononuclear cells were isolated from blood by Ficoll density gradient centrifugation. The listed sequencing device is Illumina HiSeq 2000. The TCR beta cDNA libraries were made using 5'RACE template switching, a step that added both a universal primer site and unique molecular identifiers. Priming for cDNA synthesis came from the TCR beta constant segment, and two successive PCR amplification steps followed. The original pipeline was this. MIGEC handled demultiplexing of the reads and grouping by UMI, while MiTCR was used to assemble and quantify clonotypes. To exclude erroneous sequences, only TCR cDNA sequences supported by at least two reads were retained. The tcR package was used for downstream repertoire analysis, with clonotypes matched between fractions based on CDR3 nucleotide sequence plus V segment. VDJmatch was used to annotate antigen specificity against VDJdb, with one amino acid substitution in CDR3 permitted. TCRdb reprocessed the raw reads; every CDR3 protein sequence is a single record, and DNA is not supplied. In this record, the V and J calls reflect TCRdb's handling and not the investigators' own analysis. This sample's records show roughly 150,000 distinct CDR3 sequences. Of the sample, 20% to 25% falls within the top ten clones.

About this clonotype itself: It lacks a known antigen.

CDR1 and CDR2 are read off the germline V gene (reference sequence) as SGHKS and YYEKEE. CDR3 length: 16 amino acids, cysteine to phenylalanine. No DNA sequence was recorded. The TCR comes from a man aged 18 to 70 in good health. The chain is made from TRBV5-5 and TRBJ1-2; the D gene TCRdb calls, TRBD1, cannot be checked with no DNA. Sequencing used blood T cells: a sorted CD56 or NKG2C T cell subset, CD4+ or CD8+ T cells, or bulk PBMC T cells (not recorded which). The CDR3 has the sequence CASSLGQGQRYYGYTF.